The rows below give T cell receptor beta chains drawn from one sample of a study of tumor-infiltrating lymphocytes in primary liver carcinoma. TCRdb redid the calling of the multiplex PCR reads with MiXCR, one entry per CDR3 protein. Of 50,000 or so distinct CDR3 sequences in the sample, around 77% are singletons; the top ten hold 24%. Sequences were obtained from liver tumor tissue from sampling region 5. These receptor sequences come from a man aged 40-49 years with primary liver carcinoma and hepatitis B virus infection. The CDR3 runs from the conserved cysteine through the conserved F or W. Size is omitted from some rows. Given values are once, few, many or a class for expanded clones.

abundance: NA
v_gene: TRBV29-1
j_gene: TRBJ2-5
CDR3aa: CSVGPGRKETQYF

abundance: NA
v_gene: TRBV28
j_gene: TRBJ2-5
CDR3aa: CASRGRGPETQYF

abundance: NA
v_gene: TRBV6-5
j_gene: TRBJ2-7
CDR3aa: CANRSGFLDYEQYF

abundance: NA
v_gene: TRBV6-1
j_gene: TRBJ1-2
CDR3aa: CASSEIRDGEYGYIF

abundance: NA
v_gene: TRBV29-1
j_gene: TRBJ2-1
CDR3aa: CSVDSAGRTYNEQFF

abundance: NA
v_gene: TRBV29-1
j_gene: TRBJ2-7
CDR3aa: CSVSISAYKQYF

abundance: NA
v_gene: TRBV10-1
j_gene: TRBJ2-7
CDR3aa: CANSPGGMIYERYF

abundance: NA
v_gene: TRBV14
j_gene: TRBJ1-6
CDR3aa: CASSHRQGHNPPLHF

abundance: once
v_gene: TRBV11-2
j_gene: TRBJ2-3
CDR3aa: CASSSGLVGFADTQYF

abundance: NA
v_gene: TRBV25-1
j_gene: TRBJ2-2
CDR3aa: CACSDLANTGELFF

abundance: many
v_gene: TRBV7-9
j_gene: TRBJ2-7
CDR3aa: CASSPRPTSGRTAYEQYF

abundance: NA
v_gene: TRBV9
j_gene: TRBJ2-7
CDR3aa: CASSVGGIKSYEQYF

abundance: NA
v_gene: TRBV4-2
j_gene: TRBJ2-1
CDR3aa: CASSRLSSSGNEQFF

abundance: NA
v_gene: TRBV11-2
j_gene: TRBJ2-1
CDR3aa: CAISTSGFHNEQFF

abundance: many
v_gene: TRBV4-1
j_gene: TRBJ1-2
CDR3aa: CASSLDRGAYGYTF

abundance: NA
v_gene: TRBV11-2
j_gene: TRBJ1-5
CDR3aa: CASRLVGVTWSNQTQHF

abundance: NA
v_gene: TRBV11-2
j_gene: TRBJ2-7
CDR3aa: CVSSLTLAGASEQYF

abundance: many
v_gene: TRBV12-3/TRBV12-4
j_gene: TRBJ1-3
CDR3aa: CASSLGTRRNTIYF

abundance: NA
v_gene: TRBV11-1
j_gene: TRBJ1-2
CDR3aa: CASSYKGFGYSHTF

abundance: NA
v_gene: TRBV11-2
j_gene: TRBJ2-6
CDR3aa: CASSMWGDRGISFSGANVRTF

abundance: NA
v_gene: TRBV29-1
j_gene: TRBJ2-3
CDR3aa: CSVEGQGTSDMQYF

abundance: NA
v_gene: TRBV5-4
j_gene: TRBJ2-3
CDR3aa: CANSQNERAGF

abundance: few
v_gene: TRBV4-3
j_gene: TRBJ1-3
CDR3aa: CASSQGQLGNTVYF

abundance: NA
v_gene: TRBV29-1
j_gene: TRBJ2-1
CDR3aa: CSIGLAEGFYNEQFF

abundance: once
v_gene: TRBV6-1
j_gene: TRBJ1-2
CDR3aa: CARYREKIQGTDGYTF

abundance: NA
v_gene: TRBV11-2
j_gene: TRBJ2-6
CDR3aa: CASSMGGDRGISLSGDVLTF

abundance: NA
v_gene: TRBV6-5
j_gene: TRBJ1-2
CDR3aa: CASTLSRGCGYTF

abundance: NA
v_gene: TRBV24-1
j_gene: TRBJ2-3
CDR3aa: CATSDWSGVSTDMQYF

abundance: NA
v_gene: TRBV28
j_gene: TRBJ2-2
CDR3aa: CASRTSRPNTGELFF

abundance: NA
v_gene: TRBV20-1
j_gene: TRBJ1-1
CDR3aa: CSARGGTGVGTEAFF

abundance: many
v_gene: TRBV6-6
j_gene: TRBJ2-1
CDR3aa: CASSYIGGSSYNEQFF

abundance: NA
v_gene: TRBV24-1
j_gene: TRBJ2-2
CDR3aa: CATGERDYNTVELFF

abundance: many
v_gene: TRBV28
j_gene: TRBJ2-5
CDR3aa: CASRSSGGLTQYF

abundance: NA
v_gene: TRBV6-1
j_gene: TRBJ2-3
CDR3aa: CASIGLGGAAATQYF

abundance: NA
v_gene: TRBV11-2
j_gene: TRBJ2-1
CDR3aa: CVSSLSGPFDNEQFF

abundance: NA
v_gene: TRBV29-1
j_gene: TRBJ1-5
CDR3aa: CSVVWQDNQPQHF

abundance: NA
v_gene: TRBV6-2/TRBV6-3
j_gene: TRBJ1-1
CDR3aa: CASSTAWPAFF

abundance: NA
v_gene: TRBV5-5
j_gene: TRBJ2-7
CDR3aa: CASSFGFSYEQYF

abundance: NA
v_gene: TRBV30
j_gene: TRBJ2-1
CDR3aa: CGWSRPGSEPYNEQFF

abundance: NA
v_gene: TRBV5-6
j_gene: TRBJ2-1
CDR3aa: CASSLVSHEQFF

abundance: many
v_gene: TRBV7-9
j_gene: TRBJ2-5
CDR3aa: CASSLVAGVETQYF

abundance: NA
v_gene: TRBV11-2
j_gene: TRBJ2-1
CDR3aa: CACSFSGPLDNEQFF

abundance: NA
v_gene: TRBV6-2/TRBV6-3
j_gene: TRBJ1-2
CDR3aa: CASSYPGVDSGGGNTF

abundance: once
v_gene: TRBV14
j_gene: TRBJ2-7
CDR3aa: CASIHRGTGAEQYF

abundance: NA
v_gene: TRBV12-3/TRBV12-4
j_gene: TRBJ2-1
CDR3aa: CASTHGRGLLNEQFF

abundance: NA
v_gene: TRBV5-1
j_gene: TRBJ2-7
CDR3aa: CASSLEAARDEQYF

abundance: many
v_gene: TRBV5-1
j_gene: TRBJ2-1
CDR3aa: CASSSQGAAYNEQFF

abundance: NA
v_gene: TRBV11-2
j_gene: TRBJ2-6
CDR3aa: CACSMGGDRGISLSGVNVLAF